The clone carrying this T cell receptor (beta chain) was recorded at least ten times. Its matching antigen is unknown. These data are taken from a study of T-cell reconstitution after alpha-beta-depleted transplantation in children. Study results and limitations: Elevated TCRbeta diversity at day 60 was traced, in some patients, to surviving recipient T cells and thymic progenitors. The study reportedly traced alpha-beta T cells about two months after transplant to several hundred expanded graft clones. Newly made T cells mostly supplied T-cell counts and diversity one year after transplant.

Unique molecular identifiers were incorporated during preparation of the TCRbeta library. TCRdb passed the PCR reads through MiXCR, listing each CDR3 protein once. The sample carries around 490,000 distinct CDR3 sequences, around 10% recorded once. V was shortened by 2 bases and J by 4 bases, with 15 bases between the two germline ends. CDR3 size: 16 residues. The gene calls are TRBV12-3 or TRBV12-4 and TRBJ2-1; D may be TRBD1 or TRBD2 (6 bases each). This sequence originates from a female patient aged 2-9 years who had a stem cell transplant for aplastic anemia, so the T cells may come from the graft donor. The starting material was PBMCs, mostly from graft donor cells, obtained 180 days after TCRalphabeta/CD19-depleted stem cell transplant. CDR3 in DNA: TGTGCCAGCAGTTTACGTGTTCGGGGGCAGTACAATGAGCAGTTCTTC. Translation gives CASSLRVRGQYNEQFF.